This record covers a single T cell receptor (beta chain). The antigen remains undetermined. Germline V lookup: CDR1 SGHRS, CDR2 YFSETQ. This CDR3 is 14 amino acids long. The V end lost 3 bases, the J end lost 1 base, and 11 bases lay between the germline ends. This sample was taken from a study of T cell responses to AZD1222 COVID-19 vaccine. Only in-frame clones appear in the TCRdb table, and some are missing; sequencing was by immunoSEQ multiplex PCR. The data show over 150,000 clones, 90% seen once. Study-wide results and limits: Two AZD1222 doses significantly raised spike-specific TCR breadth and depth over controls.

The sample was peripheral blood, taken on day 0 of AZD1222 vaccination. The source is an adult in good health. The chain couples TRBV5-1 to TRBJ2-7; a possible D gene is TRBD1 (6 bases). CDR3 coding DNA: TGCGCCAGCAGCTCTAGGACAGCGTCCTACGAGCAGTACTTC. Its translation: CASSSRTASYEQYF.